Sequencing of this T cell receptor (beta chain) was carried out in a study of Ad26.COV2.S vaccination and SARS-CoV-2 variants (dated by TCRdb to 2020 to 2023). In the study overall: Vaccine-arm donors were drawn from COV1001, a multicentre, randomized, double-blind, placebo-controlled phase I-IIa trial of Ad26.COV2.S in healthy adults. Ad26.COV2.S was administered intramuscularly at a dose of 5x10^10 or 1x10^11 viral particles, either as one shot or as two shots given 56 days apart. TCRbeta repertoire sequencing served as the tool for gauging how specific and how broad the SARS-CoV-2-reactive T cell receptors were following Ad26.COV2.S vaccination. The TCR-sequenced set comprised approximately 32 samples: around 20 Ad26.COV2.S vaccine recipients, 5 placebo recipients and 8 SARS-CoV-2 convalescent individuals. Trial participants were randomized into five groups of five, in which low-dose or high-dose Ad26.COV2.S was given once or twice, or placebo was given on both occasions. Investigators did not know the trial group allocation while performing experiments and assessing outcomes. The study at large found these results: The study lacked the statistical power to compare responses across vaccine doses or regimens. After vaccination, substantial breadth of spike-specific CD8+ and CD4+ T cell responses was reported. Higher spike-specific TCR breadth was observed in Ad26.COV2.S recipients than in placebo recipients (P = 0.0014). It was noted by the authors that total T cell responses may have been underestimated by the TCR breadth and depth analyses. Vaccine and placebo recipients had similar non-spike TCR breadth, a finding consistent with the vaccine containing only spike.

TCRbeta CDR3 regions were sequenced with the immunoSEQ Assay. After extraction, genomic DNA underwent amplification by bias-controlled multiplex PCR, followed by high-throughput sequencing. For the original study's pipeline: To quantify the absolute abundance of every unique TCRbeta CDR3 region, sequences were collapsed and filtered. T cell fraction was estimated by normalization of TCRbeta template counts to usable DNA, with usable DNA being measured through amplification of reference genes present in all nucleated cells. Repertoire TCRs were annotated as SARS-CoV-2-specific by exact matching of V gene, CDR3 amino acid sequence and J gene to a known reactive TCR set. MIRA supplied the reference SARS-CoV-2 TCR set, which was filtered for enrichment in COVID-19-positive ImmuneCODE repertoires so that public or cross-reactive TCRs were removed. Using the MIRA antigens, annotated TCRs were further analysed by specific ORF or by position within an ORF. Depth was the summed frequency of annotated unique rearrangements, while breadth was defined as annotated unique rearrangements over total unique productive rearrangements. TCR breadth was compared between groups using two-sided Wilcoxon rank-sum tests. The source is immuneACCESS, and TCRdb retained only in-frame sequences with V and J called. Part of the clones is not carried over; for the studies checked, unresolved V genes explain less than half of this, and the remainder is unexplained. The V and J calls and the clone size are those of that table, but D and trimming were determined from the DNA. The sample data list around 320,000 clones, and around 81% of these were observed just once. The ten largest clones represent around 2.2% of the sample.

V is clipped by 5 bases and J by 5 bases, and the sequence between their germline boundaries is 24 bases long. Spanning cysteine to phenylalanine, the CDR3 consists of 17 amino acids. Only the CDR3 DNA stays, 51 bases, in frame from base 1. Taken from the germline V gene, the CDR1 and CDR2 loops are SGHVS and FQNEAQ. A word on this clone: Its antigen specificity is not known. Base quality data are lacking; no much larger clone is found one base away.

In light of the paper, this sample's treatment or condition label describes: around 19 received Ad26.COV2.S at low or high dose, single or two shots; roughly 5 received placebo; per-sample allocation not given. For vaccine and placebo recipients, the sequenced repertoires came from samples collected on day 63 after the first injection. Cohort 1b enrolled around 23 adults aged 18-55 years at a single site in Boston, USA, between 29 July and 7 August 2020. Ad26.COV2.S was a replication-incompetent adenovirus type 26 vector expressing a prefusion-stabilized SARS-CoV-2 spike protein from the original Wuhan strain.

In this chain, TRBV7-8 is recombined with TRBJ1-2; the D gene identity is not certain. Source: peripheral blood, taken in a trial of Ad26.COV2.S vaccine versus placebo. The TCR was taken from a person between 18 and 59 years old who received the Ad26.COV2.S COVID-19 vaccine or a placebo. This receptor carries the CDR3 CASSPYTTSGREYGYTF. The nucleotide sequence is TGTGCCAGCAGCCCCTATACCACCTCGGGCAGAGAGTATGGCTACACCTTC.